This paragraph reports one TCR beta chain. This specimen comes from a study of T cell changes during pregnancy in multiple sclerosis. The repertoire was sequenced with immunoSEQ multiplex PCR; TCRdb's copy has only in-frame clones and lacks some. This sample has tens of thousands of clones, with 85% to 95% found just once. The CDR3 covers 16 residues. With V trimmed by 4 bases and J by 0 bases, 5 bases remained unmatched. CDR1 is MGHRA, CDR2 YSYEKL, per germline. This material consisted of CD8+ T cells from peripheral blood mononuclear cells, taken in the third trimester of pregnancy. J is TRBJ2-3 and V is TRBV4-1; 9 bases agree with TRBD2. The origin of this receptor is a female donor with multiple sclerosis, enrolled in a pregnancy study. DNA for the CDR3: TGCGCCAGCAGCCCTCTAGCGGGGCTTAGCACAGATACGCAGTATTTT. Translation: CASSPLAGLSTDTQYF.